This T cell receptor beta chain was identified during a study of OX40 agonist ivuxolimab in advanced cancers. Overall study: Allowance was made for prior anti-PD-1, anti-PD-L1 or anti-CTLA-4 therapy, and approximately 41% had some. Broader study findings: Specificity for antigen went undetermined in the expanded peripheral T cells.

In regard to this clone: Its target is unknown.

CDR1 and CDR2 from the germline V gene are GTSNPN and SVGIG (reference sequence). This CDR3 has 16 amino acids. The ends lost 5 bases at V and 1 base at J; junction bases unmatched: 12. The method was immunoSEQ multiplex PCR; TCRdb's version includes in-frame clones alone and lacks a portion of them. Among about 69,000 clones listed, around 80% were seen once. The chain links TRBV30 to TRBJ2-3; 7 nucleotides match TRBD2. The sample here was CD4+ or CD8+ T cells sorted from blood, taken in a trial of the OX40 agonist ivuxolimab. The clonotype comes from an adult with an advanced solid tumor such as melanoma, head and neck, liver or kidney cancer. The CDR3 protein is CAWGIGGRSGTDTQYF. For the CDR3, the DNA is TGTGCCTGGGGCATCGGCGGGAGATCGGGCACAGATACGCAGTATTTT.